These 7 T cell receptor beta chains share one sample of origin, sequenced in a study of CD8+ T cells in alopecia areata. It was cDNA, reverse transcribed from extracted RNA, that served as the sequencing template. This table comes from immunoSEQ multiplex PCR, and its TCRdb copy is limited to in-frame clones, with some not included. The sample includes under 300,000 clones, about 68% of them seen just once. The sample consisted of CD4+ T cells sorted from blood, taken at week 0. The receptors shown here come from a human donor with alopecia areata.

The chain couples TRBV30 to TRBJ2-1; weak D call: TRBD1 (5 bases). Trimming stripped 3 bases from V and 6 bases from J, with 27 bases between. The CDR3 has 18 residues. Germline V gene data show CDR1 as GTSNPN and CDR2 as SVGIG (reference sequence). CDR3 bases: TGTGCCTGGAGCCCAATTGAATTACTCCTGGTGGGGCGCAATGAGCAGTTCTTC. Protein: CAWSPIELLLVGRNEQFF.

Concerning this clone itself: This same CDR3 is encoded by further DNA sequences in the sample. The chain combines TRBV7-9 with TRBJ2-6, with D uncertain. Looked up from germline, CDR1 is SEHNR and CDR2 is FQNEAQ (reference sequence). The CDR3 spans 13 residues. The germline V and J ends were trimmed by 0 bases and 4 bases, with 1 base remaining between them. The CDR3 is CASSLAGANVLTF. DNA for the CDR3: TGTGCCAGCAGCTTAGCAGGGGCCAACGTCCTGACTTTC.

This clone has just a few counts. The chain employs TRBV5-5 and TRBJ2-1; TRBD1 matches 11 bases. This CDR3 is built from 15 residues. Germline CDR1 SGHKS, CDR2 YYEKEE (reference sequence). V lost 4 bases and J lost 9; bases outside the gene matches: 9. CDR3 DNA: TGTGCCAGCAGCCCGGACAGGGGGCCGAGGTTTGAGCAGTTCTTC. Its translation is CASSPDRGPRFEQFF. The full variable domain, in which reference TRBV5-5 and TRBJ2-1 provide the parts outside the CDR3, is DAGVTQSPTHLIKTRGQQVTLRCSPISGHKSVSWYQQVLGQGPQFIFQYYEKEERGRGNFPDRFSARQFPNYSSELNVNALLLGDSALYLCASSPDRGPRFEQFFGPGTRLTVL.

The gene calls are TRBV30 and TRBJ1-2; D remains ambiguous. Germline assignment: CDR1 GTSNPN and CDR2 SVGIG (reference sequence). Between the trimmed V and J ends, which lost 4 bases and 8 bases, there was a span of 11 bases. There are 11 residues in the CDR3. The CDR3 spells CAWNLGGGYTF. CDR3 coding DNA: TGTGCCTGGAACCTCGGAGGGGGCTACACCTTC.

The chain carries TRBV5-1 and TRBJ2-7; 10 bases align to TRBD1. This CDR3 is built from 15 residues. The trim removed 5 bases at V and 4 bases at J, leaving 9 bases unmatched. CDR1 and CDR2 from the germline V gene are SGHRS and YFSETQ. The CDR3 protein is CASRIEGTGAYEQYF. CDR3 nucleotide sequence: TGCGCCAGCAGGATAGAAGGGACAGGGGCTTACGAGCAGTACTTC. The full variable domain, rest sourced from reference TRBV5-1 and TRBJ2-7, is KAGVTQTPRYLIKTRGQQVTLSCSPISGHRSVSWYQQTPGQGLQFLFEYFSETQRNKGNFPGRFSGRQFSNSRSEMNVSTLELGDSALYLCASRIEGTGAYEQYFGPGTRLTVT.

The gene calls are TRBV29-1 and TRBJ2-7; D unclear. With 3 bases removed from V and 0 bases from J, the gap between germline ends came to 9 bases. The CDR3 runs to 13 residues. Germline loops: CDR1 SQVTM, CDR2 ANQGSEA. CDR3 loop: CSVEISSSYEQYF. Here the CDR3 DNA reads TGCAGCGTTGAGATTTCCAGCTCCTACGAGCAGTACTTC.

The chain has TRBV13 and TRBJ1-2; D uncertain. The CDR3 has 11 residues. The V gene's germline CDR1 is PRHDT and CDR2 FYEKMQ (reference sequence). Trimming removed 2 bases at V and 5 bases at J, with 3 bases between. CDR3 amino acids: CASSLRYGYTF. The CDR3, as DNA: TGTGCCAGCAGCTTACGGTATGGCTACACCTTC.